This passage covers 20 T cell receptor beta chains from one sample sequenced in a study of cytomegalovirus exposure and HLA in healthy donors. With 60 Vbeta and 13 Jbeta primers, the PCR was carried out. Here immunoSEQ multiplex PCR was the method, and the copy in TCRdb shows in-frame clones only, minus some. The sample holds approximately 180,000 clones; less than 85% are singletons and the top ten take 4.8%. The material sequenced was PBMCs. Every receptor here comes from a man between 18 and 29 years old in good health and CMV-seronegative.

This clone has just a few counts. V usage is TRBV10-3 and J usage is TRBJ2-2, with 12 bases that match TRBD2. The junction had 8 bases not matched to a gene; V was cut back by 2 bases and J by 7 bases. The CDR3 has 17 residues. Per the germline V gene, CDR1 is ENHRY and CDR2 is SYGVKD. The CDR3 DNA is TGTGCCATCAGTGAGAGACTAGCGGGAGTCGGAATCGGGGAGCTGTTTTTT. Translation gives CAISERLAGVGIGELFF.

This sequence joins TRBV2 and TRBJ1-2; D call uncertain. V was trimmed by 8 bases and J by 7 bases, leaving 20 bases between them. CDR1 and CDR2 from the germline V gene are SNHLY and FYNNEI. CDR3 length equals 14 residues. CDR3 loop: CASRSGRSAGGYTF. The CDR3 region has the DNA TGTGCCAGCCGCTCCGGCAGGTCCGCGGGTGGCTACACCTTC. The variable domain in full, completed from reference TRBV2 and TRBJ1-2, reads EPEVTQTPSHQVTQMGQEVILRCVPISNHLYFYWYRQILGQKVEFLVSFYNNEISEKSEIFDDQFSVERPDGSNFTLKIRSTKLEDSAMYFCASRSGRSAGGYTFGSGTRLTVV.

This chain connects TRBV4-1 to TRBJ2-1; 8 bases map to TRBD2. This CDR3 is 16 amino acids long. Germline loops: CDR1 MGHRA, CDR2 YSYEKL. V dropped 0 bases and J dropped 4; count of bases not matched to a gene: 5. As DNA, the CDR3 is TGCGCCAGCAGCCAAGATCCCCGGGGGGGTTACAATGAGCAGTTCTTC. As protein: CASSQDPRGGYNEQFF.

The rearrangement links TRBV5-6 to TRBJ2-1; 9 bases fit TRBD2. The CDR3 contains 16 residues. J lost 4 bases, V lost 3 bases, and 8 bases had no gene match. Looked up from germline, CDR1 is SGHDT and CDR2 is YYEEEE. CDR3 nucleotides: TGTGCCAGCAGCTGGAGTCTAGCGGGGTATTACAATGAGCAGTTCTTC. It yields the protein CASSWSLAGYYNEQFF.

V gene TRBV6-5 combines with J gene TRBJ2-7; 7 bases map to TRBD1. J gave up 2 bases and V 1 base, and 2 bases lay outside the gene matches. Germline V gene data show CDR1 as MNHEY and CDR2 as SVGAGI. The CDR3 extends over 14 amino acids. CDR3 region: CASSYYRGAYEQYF. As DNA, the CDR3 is TGTGCCAGCAGTTACTACAGGGGTGCCTACGAGCAGTACTTC.

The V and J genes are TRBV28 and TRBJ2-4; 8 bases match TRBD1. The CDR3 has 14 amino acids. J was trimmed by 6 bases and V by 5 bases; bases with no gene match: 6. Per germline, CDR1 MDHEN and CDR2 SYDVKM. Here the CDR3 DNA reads TGTGCCAGCAGTCCCCCCGACAGGGGAAACATTCAGTACTTC. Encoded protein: CASSPPDRGNIQYF.

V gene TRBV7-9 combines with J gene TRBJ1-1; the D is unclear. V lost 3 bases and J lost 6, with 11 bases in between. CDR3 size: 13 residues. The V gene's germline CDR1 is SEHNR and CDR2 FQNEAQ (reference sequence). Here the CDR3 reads CASSFPRHAEAFF. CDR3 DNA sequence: TGTGCCAGCAGCTTTCCCAGGCATGCTGAAGCTTTCTTT.

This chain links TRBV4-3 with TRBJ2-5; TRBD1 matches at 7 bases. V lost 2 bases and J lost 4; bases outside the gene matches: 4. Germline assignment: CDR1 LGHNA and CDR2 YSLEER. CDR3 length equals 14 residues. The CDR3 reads CASSQQTGTETQYF. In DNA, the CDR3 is TGCGCCAGCAGCCAACAGACAGGGACAGAGACCCAGTACTTC.

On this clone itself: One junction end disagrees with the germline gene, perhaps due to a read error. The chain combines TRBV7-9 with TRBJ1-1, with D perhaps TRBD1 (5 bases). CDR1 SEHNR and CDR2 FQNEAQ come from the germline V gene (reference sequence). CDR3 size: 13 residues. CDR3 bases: TGTTCCAGCACCGGGAGGGGGAACACTGAAGCTTTCTTT. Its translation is CSSTGRGNTEAFF.

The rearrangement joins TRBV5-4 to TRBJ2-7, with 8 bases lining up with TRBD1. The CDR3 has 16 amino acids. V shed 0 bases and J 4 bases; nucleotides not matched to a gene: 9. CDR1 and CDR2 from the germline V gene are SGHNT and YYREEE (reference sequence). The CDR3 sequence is CASSLGGAGGGYEQYF. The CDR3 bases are TGTGCCAGCAGCTTGGGCGGGGCAGGGGGCGGGTACGAGCAGTACTTC.

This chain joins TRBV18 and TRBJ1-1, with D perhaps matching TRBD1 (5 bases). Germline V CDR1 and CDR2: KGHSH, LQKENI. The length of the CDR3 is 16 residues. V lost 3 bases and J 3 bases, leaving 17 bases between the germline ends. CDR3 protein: CASSPNFAGGYTEAFF. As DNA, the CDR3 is TGTGCCAGCTCACCCAACTTCGCGGGGGGGTACACTGAAGCTTTCTTT.

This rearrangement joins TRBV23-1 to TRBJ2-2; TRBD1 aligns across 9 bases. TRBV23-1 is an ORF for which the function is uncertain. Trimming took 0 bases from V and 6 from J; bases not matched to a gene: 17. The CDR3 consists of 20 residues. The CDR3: CASSQSPPDRDRVESGELFF. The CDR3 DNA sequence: TGCGCCAGCAGTCAATCGCCCCCTGACCGGGACAGGGTTGAGTCCGGGGAGCTGTTTTTT.

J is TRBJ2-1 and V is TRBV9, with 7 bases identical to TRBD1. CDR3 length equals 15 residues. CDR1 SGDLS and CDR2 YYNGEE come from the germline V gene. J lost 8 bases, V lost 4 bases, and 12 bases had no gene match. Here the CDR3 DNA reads TGTGCCAGCAGCCTCGGACAGGTGGGCATCGATGAGCAGTTCTTC. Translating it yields CASSLGQVGIDEQFF.

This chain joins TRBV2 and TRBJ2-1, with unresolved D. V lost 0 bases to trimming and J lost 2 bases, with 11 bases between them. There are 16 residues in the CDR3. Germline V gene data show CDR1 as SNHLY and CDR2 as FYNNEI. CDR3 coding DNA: TGTGCCAGCAGTGAAGCGTTTGGTCAGACCTACAATGAGCAGTTCTTC. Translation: CASSEAFGQTYNEQFF.

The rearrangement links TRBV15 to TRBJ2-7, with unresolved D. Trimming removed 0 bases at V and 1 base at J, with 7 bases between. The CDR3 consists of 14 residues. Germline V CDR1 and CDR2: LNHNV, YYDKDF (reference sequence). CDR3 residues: CATSRDSVSYEQYF. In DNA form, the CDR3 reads TGTGCCACCAGCAGAGATTCGGTTTCCTACGAGCAGTACTTC.

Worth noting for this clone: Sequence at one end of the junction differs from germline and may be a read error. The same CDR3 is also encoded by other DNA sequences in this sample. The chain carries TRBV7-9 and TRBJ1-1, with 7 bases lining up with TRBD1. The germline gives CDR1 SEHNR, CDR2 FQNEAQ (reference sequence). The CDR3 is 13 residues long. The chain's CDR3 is CSSSFRGDTEAFF. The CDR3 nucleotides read TGTTCCAGCAGCTTCAGGGGGGACACTGAAGCTTTCTTT. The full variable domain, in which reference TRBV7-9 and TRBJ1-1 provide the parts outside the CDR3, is DTGVSQNPRHKITKRGQNVTFRCDPISEHNRLYWYRQTLGQGPEFLTYFQNEAQLEKSRLLSDRFSAERPKGSFSTLEIQRTEQGDSAMYLCSSSFRGDTEAFFGQGTRLTVV.

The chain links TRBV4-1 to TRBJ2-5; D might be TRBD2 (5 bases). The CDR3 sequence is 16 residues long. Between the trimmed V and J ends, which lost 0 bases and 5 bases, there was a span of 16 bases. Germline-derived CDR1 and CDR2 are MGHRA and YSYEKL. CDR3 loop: CASSQEFTAAWETQYF. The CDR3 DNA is TGCGCCAGCAGCCAAGAGTTCACAGCGGCATGGGAGACCCAGTACTTC.

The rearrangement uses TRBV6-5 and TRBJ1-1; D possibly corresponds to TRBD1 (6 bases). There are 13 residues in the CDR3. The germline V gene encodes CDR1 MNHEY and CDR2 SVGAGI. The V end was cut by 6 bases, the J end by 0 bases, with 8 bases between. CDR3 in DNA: TGTGCCAGCAGGGGACACTTGAACACTGAAGCTTTCTTT. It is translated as CASRGHLNTEAFF.

DNA for the CDR3: TGTGCCAGCAGACCCCCTAAAGACATCCCTGAAGCTTTCTTT. Amino acids: CASRPPKDIPEAFF. This rearrangement joins TRBV7-9 to TRBJ1-1; D unclear. CDR3 length equals 14 residues. The germline V gene encodes CDR1 SEHNR and CDR2 FQNEAQ (reference sequence). V was pared by 6 bases and J by 6 bases, with 17 bases between.

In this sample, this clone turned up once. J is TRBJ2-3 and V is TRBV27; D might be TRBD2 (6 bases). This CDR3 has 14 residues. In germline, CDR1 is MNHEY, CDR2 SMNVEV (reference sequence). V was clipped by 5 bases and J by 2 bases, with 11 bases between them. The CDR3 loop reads CASSRRDFTDTQYF. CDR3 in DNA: TGTGCCAGCAGTCGCAGGGACTTCACAGATACGCAGTATTTT.